This TCR beta chain was documented in a study of early T cells in non-severe SARS-CoV-2 infection. Study overall: The sequenced material was bulk RNA from unsorted whole blood, and its chains were unpaired.

The TCR library protocol attached unique molecular identifiers to the individual cDNA molecules. TCRdb reprocessed the 5' RACE reads with MiXCR, giving one entry per CDR3 protein. Of tens of thousands of distinct CDR3 sequences in the sample, around 5% are singletons; the top ten hold roughly 27%. CDR3 length equals 15 residues. V gave up 5 bases and J gave up 4 bases, with 15 bases separating them. Study-wide results and caveats: Comparison of clonotypes with VDJdb favored anti-spike CD8 responses while missing private and CD4 specificities.

The table lists this clonotype with a few counts. Antigen specificity is unknown. This sequence was found in an adult who was a healthcare worker with PCR-confirmed SARS-CoV-2 infection or an uninfected control (not recorded which). Sequencing input: whole blood. V is TRBV12-3 or TRBV12-4 and J is TRBJ2-1; D ambiguous. CDR3 amino acids: CASSPVYSRYNEQFF. The CDR3 nucleotides are TGTGCCAGCAGTCCCGTATATTCCCGATACAATGAGCAGTTCTTC.